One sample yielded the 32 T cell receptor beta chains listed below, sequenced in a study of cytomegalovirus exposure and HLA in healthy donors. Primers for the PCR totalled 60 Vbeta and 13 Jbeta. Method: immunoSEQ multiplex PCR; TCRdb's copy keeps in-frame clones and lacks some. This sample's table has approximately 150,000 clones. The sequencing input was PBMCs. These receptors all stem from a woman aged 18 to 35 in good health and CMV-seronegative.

As DNA, the CDR3 is TGTGCCAGCAGCTTAGATTTGGACAGGGCCTACAGGGGCGGCTACACCTTC. Its translation: CASSLDLDRAYRGGYTF. The chain employs TRBV11-2 and TRBJ1-2; 8 nucleotides align to TRBD1. Germline V gene lookup returns CDR1 SGHAT and CDR2 FQNNGV. The CDR3 spans 17 residues. J gave up 8 bases and V 0 bases, and 14 bases lay outside the gene matches.

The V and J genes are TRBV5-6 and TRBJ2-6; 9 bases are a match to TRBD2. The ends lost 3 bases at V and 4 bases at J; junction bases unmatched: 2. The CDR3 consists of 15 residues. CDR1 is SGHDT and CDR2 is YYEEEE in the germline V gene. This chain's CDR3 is CASSSLAGGANVLTF. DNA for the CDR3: TGTGCCAGCAGCTCGCTAGCGGGAGGGGCCAACGTCCTGACTTTC.

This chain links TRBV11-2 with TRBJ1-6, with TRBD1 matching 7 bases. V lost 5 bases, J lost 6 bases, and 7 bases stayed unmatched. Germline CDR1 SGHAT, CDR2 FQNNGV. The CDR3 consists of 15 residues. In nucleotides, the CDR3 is TGTGCCAGCAGCACCCAGACAGGGACTAATTCACCCCTCCACTTT. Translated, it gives CASSTQTGTNSPLHF.

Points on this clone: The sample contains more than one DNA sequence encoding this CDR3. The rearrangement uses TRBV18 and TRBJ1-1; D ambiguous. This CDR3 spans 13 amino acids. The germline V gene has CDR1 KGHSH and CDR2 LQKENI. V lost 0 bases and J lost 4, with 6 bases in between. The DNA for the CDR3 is TGTGCCAGCTCACCACCCGGAGGCACTGAAGCTTTCTTT. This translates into CASSPPGGTEAFF.

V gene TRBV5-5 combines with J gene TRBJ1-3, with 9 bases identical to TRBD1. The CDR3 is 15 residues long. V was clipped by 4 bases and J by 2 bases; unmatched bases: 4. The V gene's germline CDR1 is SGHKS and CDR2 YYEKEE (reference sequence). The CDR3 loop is CASSIDRGAGNTIYF. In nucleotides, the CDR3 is TGTGCCAGCAGCATAGACAGGGGGGCTGGAAACACCATATATTTT.

The CDR3 reads CASSLSLSLPTEAFF. The DNA of the CDR3 is TGTGCCAGCAGCTTATCTCTAAGTCTTCCCACTGAAGCTTTCTTT. The gene calls are TRBV11-2 and TRBJ1-1; D gene ambiguous. V lost 2 bases, J lost 4 bases, and 14 bases lay in between. The CDR3 is 15 amino acids. CDR1 and CDR2 (germline): SGHAT, FQNNGV.

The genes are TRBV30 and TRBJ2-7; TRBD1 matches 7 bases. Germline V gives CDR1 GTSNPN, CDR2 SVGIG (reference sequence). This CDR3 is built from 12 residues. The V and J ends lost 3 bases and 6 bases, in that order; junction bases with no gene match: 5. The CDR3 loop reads CAWSARGLEQYF. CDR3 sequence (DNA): TGTGCCTGGAGCGCTAGGGGGCTCGAGCAGTACTTC.

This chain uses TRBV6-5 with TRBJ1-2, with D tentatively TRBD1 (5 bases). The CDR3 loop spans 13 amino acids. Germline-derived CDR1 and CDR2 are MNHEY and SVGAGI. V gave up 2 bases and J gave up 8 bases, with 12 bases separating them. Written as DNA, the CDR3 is TGTGCCAGCAGTTACGGCAGGGATAACGGCTACACCTTC. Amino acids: CASSYGRDNGYTF.

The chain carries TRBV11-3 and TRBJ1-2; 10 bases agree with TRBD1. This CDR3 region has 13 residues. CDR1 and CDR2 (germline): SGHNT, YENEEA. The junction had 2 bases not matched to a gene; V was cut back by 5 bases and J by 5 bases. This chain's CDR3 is CASSPGQGYGYTF. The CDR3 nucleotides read TGTGCCAGCAGCCCGGGACAGGGGTATGGCTACACCTTC.

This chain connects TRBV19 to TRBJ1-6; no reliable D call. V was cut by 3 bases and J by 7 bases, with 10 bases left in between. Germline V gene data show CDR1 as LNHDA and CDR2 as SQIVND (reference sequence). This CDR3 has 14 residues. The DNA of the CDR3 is TGTGCCAGTAGTATCCCGACGGGGAATTCACCCCTCCACTTT. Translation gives CASSIPTGNSPLHF. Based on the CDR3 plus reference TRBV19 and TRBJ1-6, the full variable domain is DGGITQSPKYLFRKEGQNVTLSCEQNLNHDAMYWYRQDPGQGLRLIYYSQIVNDFQKGDIAEGYSVSREKKESFPLTVTSAQKNPTAFYLCASSIPTGNSPLHFGNGTRLTVT.

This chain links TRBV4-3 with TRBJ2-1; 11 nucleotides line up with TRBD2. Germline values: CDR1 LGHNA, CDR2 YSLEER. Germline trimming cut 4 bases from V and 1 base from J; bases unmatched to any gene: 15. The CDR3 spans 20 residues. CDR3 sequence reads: CASSRTIMSTSGSSYNEQFF. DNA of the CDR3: TGCGCCAGCAGCCGCACGATCATGAGTACTAGCGGGAGTTCCTACAATGAGCAGTTCTTC.

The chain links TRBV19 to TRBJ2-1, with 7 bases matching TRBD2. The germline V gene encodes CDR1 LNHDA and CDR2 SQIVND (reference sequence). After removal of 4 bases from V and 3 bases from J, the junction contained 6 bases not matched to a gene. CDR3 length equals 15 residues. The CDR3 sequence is CASSNGGRHYNEQFF. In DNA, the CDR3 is TGTGCCAGTAGTAATGGCGGGAGACACTACAATGAGCAGTTCTTC.

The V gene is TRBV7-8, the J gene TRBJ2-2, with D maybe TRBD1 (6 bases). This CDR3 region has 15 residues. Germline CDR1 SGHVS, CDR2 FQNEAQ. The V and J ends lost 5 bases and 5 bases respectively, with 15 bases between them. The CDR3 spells CASSLVGGSTGELFF. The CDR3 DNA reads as TGTGCCAGCAGCCTAGTAGGGGGTAGTACCGGGGAGCTGTTTTTT.

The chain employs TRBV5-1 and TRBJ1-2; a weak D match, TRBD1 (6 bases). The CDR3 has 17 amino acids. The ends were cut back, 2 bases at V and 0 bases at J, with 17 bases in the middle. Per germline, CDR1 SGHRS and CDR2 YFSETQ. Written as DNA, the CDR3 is TGCGCCAGCAGCTTTGGAGGGGGGGCAGGCTCTAACTATGGCTACACCTTC. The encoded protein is CASSFGGGAGSNYGYTF.

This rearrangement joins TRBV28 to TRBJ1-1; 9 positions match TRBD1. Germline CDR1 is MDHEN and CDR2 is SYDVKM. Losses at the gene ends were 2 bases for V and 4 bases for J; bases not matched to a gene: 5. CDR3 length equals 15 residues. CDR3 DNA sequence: TGTGCCAGCAGTTTAACAGGGGGCGCGGGCACTGAAGCTTTCTTT. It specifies CASSLTGGAGTEAFF.

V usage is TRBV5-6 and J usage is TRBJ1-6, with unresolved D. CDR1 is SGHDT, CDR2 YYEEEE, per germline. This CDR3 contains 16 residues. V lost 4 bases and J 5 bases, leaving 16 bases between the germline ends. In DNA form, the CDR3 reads TGTGCCAGCAGCACCCGGGAACTCCGTGATAATTCACCCCTCCACTTT. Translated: CASSTRELRDNSPLHF.

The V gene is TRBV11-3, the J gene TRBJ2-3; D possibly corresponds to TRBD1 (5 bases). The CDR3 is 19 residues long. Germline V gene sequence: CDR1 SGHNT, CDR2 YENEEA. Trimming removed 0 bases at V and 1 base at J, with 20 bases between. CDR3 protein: CASSLDLISSGPGTDTQYF. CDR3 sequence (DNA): TGTGCCAGCAGCTTAGATCTAATCTCGTCAGGGCCTGGCACAGATACGCAGTATTTT.

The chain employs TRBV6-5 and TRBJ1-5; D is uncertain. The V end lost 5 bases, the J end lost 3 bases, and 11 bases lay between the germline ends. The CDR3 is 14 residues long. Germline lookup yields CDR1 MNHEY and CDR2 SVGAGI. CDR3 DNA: TGTGCCAGCAGTGAAAGCTCATACAATCAGCCCCAGCATTTT. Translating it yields CASSESSYNQPQHF.

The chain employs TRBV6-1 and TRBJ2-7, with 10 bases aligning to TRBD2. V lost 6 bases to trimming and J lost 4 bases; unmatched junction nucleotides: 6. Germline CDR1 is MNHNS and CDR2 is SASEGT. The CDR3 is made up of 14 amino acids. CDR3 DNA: TGTGCCAGCAGGCCGATAGCGGGAGGTTACGAGCAGTACTTC. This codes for CASRPIAGGYEQYF.

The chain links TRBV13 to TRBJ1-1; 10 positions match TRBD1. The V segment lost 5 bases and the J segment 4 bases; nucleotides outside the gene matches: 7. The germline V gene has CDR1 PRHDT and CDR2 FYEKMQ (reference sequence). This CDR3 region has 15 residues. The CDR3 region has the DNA TGTGCCAGCAGCCTACAGGACAGGGGGAGCACTGAAGCTTTCTTT. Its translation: CASSLQDRGSTEAFF.

The CDR3 DNA reads as TGTGCCAGCAGCGTAGCTCGGGGAAGCTCCTACAATGAGCAGTTCTTC. This codes for CASSVARGSSYNEQFF. The chain uses TRBV9 and TRBJ2-1, with D possibly being TRBD2 (5 bases). CDR1 is SGDLS, CDR2 YYNGEE, per germline. This CDR3 contains 16 residues. Trimming shortened V by 0 bases and J by 0 bases, and 10 bases separated the two germline ends.

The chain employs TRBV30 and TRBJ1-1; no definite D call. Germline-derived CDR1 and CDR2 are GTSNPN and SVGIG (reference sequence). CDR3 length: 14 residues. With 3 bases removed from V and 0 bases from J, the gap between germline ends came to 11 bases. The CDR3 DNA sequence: TGTGCCTGGAGGATGAGGAACTTGAACACTGAAGCTTTCTTT. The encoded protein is CAWRMRNLNTEAFF.

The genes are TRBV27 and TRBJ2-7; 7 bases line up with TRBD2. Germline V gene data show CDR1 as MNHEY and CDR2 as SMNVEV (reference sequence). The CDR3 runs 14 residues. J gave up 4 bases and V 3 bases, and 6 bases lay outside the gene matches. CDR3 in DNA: TGTGCCAGCAGTTTTGGCGGGAGAAGGTACGAGCAGTACTTC. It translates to CASSFGGRRYEQYF.

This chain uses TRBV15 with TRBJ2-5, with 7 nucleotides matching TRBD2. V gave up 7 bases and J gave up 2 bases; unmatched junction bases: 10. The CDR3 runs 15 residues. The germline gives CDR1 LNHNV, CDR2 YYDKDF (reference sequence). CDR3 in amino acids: CATTPGLAAQETQYF. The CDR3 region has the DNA TGTGCCACCACCCCGGGTCTAGCGGCGCAAGAGACCCAGTACTTC.

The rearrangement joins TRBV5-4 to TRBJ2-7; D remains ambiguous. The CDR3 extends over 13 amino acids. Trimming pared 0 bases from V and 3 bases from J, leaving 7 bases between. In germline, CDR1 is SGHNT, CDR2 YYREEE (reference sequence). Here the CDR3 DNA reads TGTGCCAGCAGCTTGGGCCTAAACTACGAGCAGTACTTC. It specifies CASSLGLNYEQYF.

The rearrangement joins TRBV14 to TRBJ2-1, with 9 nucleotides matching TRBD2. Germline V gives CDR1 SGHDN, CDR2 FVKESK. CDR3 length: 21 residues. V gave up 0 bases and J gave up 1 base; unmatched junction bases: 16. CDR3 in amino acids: CASSQEVGGGGRVGSYNEQFF. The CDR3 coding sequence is TGTGCCAGCAGCCAAGAAGTTGGGGGCGGCGGGAGGGTGGGGTCCTACAATGAGCAGTTCTTC.

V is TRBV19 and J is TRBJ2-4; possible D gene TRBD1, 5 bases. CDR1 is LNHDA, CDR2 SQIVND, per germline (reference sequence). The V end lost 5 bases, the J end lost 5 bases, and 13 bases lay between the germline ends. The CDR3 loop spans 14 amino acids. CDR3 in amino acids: CASSLSGRENIQYF. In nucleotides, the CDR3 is TGTGCCAGTAGTCTCTCGGGCAGGGAAAACATTCAGTACTTC.

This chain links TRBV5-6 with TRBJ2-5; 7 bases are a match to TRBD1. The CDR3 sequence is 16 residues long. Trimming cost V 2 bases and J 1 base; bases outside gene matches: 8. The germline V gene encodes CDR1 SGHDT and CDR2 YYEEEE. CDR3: CASSFPGTELQETQYF. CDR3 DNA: TGTGCCAGCAGCTTTCCCGGGACAGAGCTCCAAGAGACCCAGTACTTC.

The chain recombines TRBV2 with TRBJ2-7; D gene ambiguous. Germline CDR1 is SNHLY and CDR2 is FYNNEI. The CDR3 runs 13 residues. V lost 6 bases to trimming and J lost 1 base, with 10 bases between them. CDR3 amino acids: CASSVTKSYEQYF. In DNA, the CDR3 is TGTGCCAGCAGCGTGACAAAATCCTACGAGCAGTACTTC. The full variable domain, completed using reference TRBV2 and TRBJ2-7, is EPEVTQTPSHQVTQMGQEVILRCVPISNHLYFYWYRQILGQKVEFLVSFYNNEISEKSEIFDDQFSVERPDGSNFTLKIRSTKLEDSAMYFCASSVTKSYEQYFGPGTRLTVT.

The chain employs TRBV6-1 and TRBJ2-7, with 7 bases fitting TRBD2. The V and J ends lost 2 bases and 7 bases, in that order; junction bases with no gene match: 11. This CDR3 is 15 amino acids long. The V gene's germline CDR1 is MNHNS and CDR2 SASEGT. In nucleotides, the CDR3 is TGTGCCAGCAGTGAACAGGGCGGGAGCCTGGGGGAGCAGTACGTC. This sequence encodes CASSEQGGSLGEQYV.

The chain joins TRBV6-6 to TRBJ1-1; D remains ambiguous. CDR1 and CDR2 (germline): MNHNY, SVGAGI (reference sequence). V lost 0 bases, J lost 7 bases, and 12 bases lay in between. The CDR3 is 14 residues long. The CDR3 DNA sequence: TGTGCCAGCAGTTACTCGAAAAATAGTGTTGAAGCTTTCTTT. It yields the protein CASSYSKNSVEAFF.

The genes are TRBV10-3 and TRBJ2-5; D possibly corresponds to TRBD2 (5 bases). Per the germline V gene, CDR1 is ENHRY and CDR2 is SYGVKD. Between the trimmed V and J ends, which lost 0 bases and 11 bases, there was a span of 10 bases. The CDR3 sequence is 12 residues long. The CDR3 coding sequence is TGTGCCATCAGTGAGTCGAGGTGGGAGCAGTACTTC. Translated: CAISESRWEQYF.